These T cell receptor beta chains were read from a single sample in a study of beta chain features in type 1 diabetes. Libraries were prepared by immunoSEQ multiplex PCR; TCRdb keeps only in-frame clonotypes and omits some of them. Counted here are under 300,000 clones, roughly 24% occurring once; the ten biggest clones make up 0.012%. Sequenced sample: naive CD4+ T cells from blood. These receptors originate from a woman in her twenties or thirties with type 1 diabetes. Each CDR3 is given with its conserved first and last residue. D genes are given only for firm matches. Clone size, where shown, is once, few, many, or a class for clones that have expanded.

D	size	V	J	CDR3	DNA
NA	NA	TRBV9	TRBJ2-5	CASSEGPGEETQYF	TGTGCCAGCAGCGAGGGCCCCGGGGAAGAGACCCAGTACTTC
NA	NA	TRBV7-9	TRBJ2-1	CASSLDPLVDEQFF	TGTGCCAGCAGTTTAGACCCCCTAGTGGATGAGCAGTTCTTC
NA	NA	TRBV4-1	TRBJ2-7	CASSQDLLLRSVDF	TGCGCCAGCAGCCAAGATTTGTTACTACGATCAGTAGACTTC
TRBD2	NA	TRBV18	TRBJ2-7	CASSPAGAYEQYF	TGTGCCAGCTCTCCCGCGGGAGCCTACGAGCAGTACTTC
NA	NA	TRBV19	TRBJ2-7	CASRAGQSYEQYF	TGTGCCAGTAGAGCCGGACAGTCCTACGAGCAGTACTTC
TRBD1	few	TRBV18	TRBJ1-1	CASSPPVAGQGNTEAFF	TGTGCCAGCTCACCACCCGTTGCGGGACAGGGGAACACTGAAGCTTTCTTT
TRBD1	NA	TRBV7-9	TRBJ1-2	CASSLRQGASYGYTF	TGTGCCAGCAGCCTCCGACAGGGGGCTAGCTATGGCTACACCTTC
NA	NA	TRBV7-9	TRBJ1-5	CASGNSNQPQHF	TGTGCCAGCGGTAACAGTAATCAGCCCCAGCATTTT
NA	NA	TRBV2	TRBJ1-2	CASSSRGYTF	TGTGCCAGCAGTTCTAGGGGCTACACCTTC
TRBD1	NA	TRBV7-9	TRBJ2-5	CASSSQPGQFMLQETQYF	TGTGCCAGCAGCTCCCAACCGGGACAGTTTATGCTGCAAGAGACCCAGTACTTC
NA	NA	TRBV5-1	TRBJ2-7	CASSPNGAYEQYF	TGCGCCAGCAGCCCGAACGGGGCCTACGAGCAGTACTTC
TRBD2	few	TRBV11-2	TRBJ2-1	CASRSGTSSYNEQFF	TGTGCCAGCAGATCCGGGACTAGTTCCTACAATGAGCAGTTCTTC
NA	NA	TRBV7-2	TRBJ2-1	CASRTDFYNEQFF	TGTGCCAGCAGAACGGACTTCTACAATGAGCAGTTCTTC
NA	NA	TRBV30	TRBJ2-2	CAWSVAAPPWELFF	TGTGCCTGGAGTGTAGCTGCTCCACCTTGGGAGCTGTTTTTT
TRBD2	few	TRBV29-1	TRBJ2-7	CSAEAREGGEQYF	TGCAGCGCCGAGGCTCGGGAGGGGGGGGAGCAGTACTTC
TRBD1	few	TRBV19	TRBJ2-7	CASSIIGTGVGEQYF	TGTGCCAGTAGTATAATTGGGACAGGGGTCGGCGAGCAGTACTTC
NA	few	TRBV21-1	TRBJ1-5	CASSRLTGAPNQPQHF	TGTGCCAGCAGTCGACTGACAGGGGCCCCCAATCAGCCCCAGCATTTT
NA	few	TRBV5-1	TRBJ2-5	CASSLPDIQETQYF	TGCGCCAGCAGCCTACCGGACATCCAAGAGACCCAGTACTTC
TRBD1	NA	TRBV10-3	TRBJ2-1	CATGQGMGEQFF	TGTGCCACCGGACAGGGGATGGGTGAGCAGTTCTTC
TRBD2	NA	TRBV7-3	TRBJ2-2	CASSPRTSMVTGELFF	TGTGCCAGCAGCCCTCGGACTAGTATGGTCACCGGGGAGCTGTTTTTT
TRBD2	NA	TRBV28	TRBJ2-7	CASKESGRYEQYF	TGTGCCAGCAAAGAGAGCGGGAGGTACGAGCAGTACTTC
TRBD1	NA	TRBV7-2	TRBJ1-2	CASSPGQGGYGYTF	TGTGCCAGCAGCCCGGGACAGGGGGGCTATGGCTACACCTTC
TRBD1	few	TRBV27	TRBJ1-2	CASSWDRGTNYGYTF	TGTGCCAGCAGCTGGGACAGGGGTACCAACTATGGCTACACCTTC
TRBD2	NA	TRBV30	TRBJ2-5	CAWSRLAAGFGETQYF	TGTGCCTGGAGTAGGCTAGCGGCTGGATTCGGCGAGACCCAGTACTTC
TRBD1	once	TRBV5-1	TRBJ1-2	CASSHGTGQTGGYTF	TGCGCCAGCAGCCACGGGACAGGGCAGACGGGTGGCTACACCTTC
TRBD1	NA	TRBV4-1	TRBJ2-5	CASSLRQGETQYF	TGCGCCAGCAGCCTCAGACAGGGGGAGACCCAGTACTTC
TRBD1	few	TRBV4-1	TRBJ2-2	CASSLRSDRVMIGELFF	TGCGCCAGCAGCCTTCGCTCGGACAGGGTGATGATTGGGGAGCTGTTTTTT
NA	NA	TRBV6-5	TRBJ2-7	CASSYSRETEQYF	TGTGCCAGCAGTTACTCCCGGGAGACCGAGCAGTACTTC